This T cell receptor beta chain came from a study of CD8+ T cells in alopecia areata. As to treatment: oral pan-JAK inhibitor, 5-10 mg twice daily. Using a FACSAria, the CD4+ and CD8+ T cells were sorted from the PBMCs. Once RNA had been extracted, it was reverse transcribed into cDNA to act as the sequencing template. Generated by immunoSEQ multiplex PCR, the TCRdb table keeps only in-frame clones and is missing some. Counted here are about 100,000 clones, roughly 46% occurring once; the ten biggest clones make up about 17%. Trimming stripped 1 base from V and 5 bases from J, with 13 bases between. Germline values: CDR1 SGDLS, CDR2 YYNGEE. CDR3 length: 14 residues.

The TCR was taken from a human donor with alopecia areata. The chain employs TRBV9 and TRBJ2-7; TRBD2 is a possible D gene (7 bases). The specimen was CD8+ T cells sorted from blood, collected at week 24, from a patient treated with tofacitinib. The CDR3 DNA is TGTGCCAGCAGCGTACGGGGGGCTTTGGACGAGCAGTACTTC. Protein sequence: CASSVRGALDEQYF. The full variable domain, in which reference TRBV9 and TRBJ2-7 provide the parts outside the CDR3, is DSGVTQTPKHLITATGQRVTLRCSPRSGDLSVYWYQQSLDQGLQFLIQYYNGEERAKGNILERFSAQQFPDLHSELNLSSLELGDSALYFCASSVRGALDEQYFGPGTRLTVT.